Presented here are 30 T cell receptor beta chains from one specimen sequenced in a study of CD8+ T cells in alopecia areata. As to treatment: oral pan-JAK inhibitor, 5-10 mg twice daily. Extracted RNA was reverse transcribed into cDNA, the sequencing template. Repertoires were generated with immunoSEQ multiplex PCR, while TCRdb's copy carries only in-frame clones and drops some. The sample records 150,000 to 200,000 clones, 60% being singletons. Sequenced material: CD4+ T cells sorted from blood, taken at week 24, from a patient treated with tofacitinib. The receptors originated from a human donor with alopecia areata.

This clone showed up just a few times. The chain has TRBV29-1 and TRBJ2-1, with 9 bases that match TRBD2. CDR1 SQVTM and CDR2 ANQGSEA come from the germline V gene. V shed 7 bases and J 1 base; nucleotides not matched to a gene: 14. CDR3 size: 17 residues. The CDR3 loop reads CSGRPPRSGGSYNEQFF. The CDR3 nucleotides are TGCAGCGGTAGACCTCCCCGGAGCGGGGGGTCCTACAATGAGCAGTTCTTC.

This clone was found a few times. The chain uses TRBV5-4 and TRBJ2-1; 10 bases are a match to TRBD2. The V segment lost 5 bases and the J segment 4 bases; nucleotides outside the gene matches: 6. This CDR3 is 15 amino acids long. Germline lookup yields CDR1 SGHNT and CDR2 YYREEE (reference sequence). In nucleotides, the CDR3 is TGTGCCAGCAGGAGTAGCGGGGGGTATTACAATGAGCAGTTCTTC. Encoded protein: CASRSSGGYYNEQFF.

There are a few counts of this clone. The chain has TRBV2 and TRBJ1-5, with no clear D. The V end lost 5 bases, the J end lost 4 bases, and 15 bases lay between the germline ends. This CDR3 is built from 15 residues. CDR1 is SNHLY and CDR2 is FYNNEI in the germline V gene. Here the CDR3 reads CASSLATLTNQPQHF. CDR3 coding DNA: TGTGCCAGCAGTCTGGCCACTCTTACAAATCAGCCCCAGCATTTT.

The table lists this clone with a count of one. The chain has TRBV2 and TRBJ1-1; 8 positions match TRBD1. V was pared by 5 bases and J by 4 bases, with 6 bases of the junction left unmatched. Germline V CDR1 and CDR2: SNHLY, FYNNEI. The CDR3 runs to 14 residues. The chain's CDR3 is CASSRWTGFTEAFF. CDR3 DNA sequence: TGTGCCAGCAGTCGATGGACAGGGTTCACTGAAGCTTTCTTT.

The chain couples TRBV27 to TRBJ1-2; D ambiguous. This CDR3 is 13 amino acids long. V was pared by 4 bases and J by 5 bases, with 11 bases between. Germline CDR1 reads MNHEY; CDR2 reads SMNVEV (reference sequence). The CDR3 nucleotides are TGTGCCAGCAGTTCGGCAAGCGGGTATGGCTACACCTTC. Translated: CASSSASGYGYTF.

With respect to this clone: Other DNA sequences in the sample encode the same CDR3. CDR3: CSVGGLLQETQYF. CDR3 in DNA: TGCAGCGTTGGCGGACTACTCCAAGAGACCCAGTACTTC. V is TRBV29-1 and J is TRBJ2-5; D might be TRBD2 (6 bases). Germline CDR1 and CDR2: SQVTM and ANQGSEA. V was pared by 4 bases and J by 1 base, with 10 bases between. This CDR3 is built from 13 residues.

This clone was detected once. This chain links TRBV29-1 with TRBJ1-2; 11 nucleotides line up with TRBD1. The CDR3 covers 13 residues. Germline V lookup: CDR1 SQVTM, CDR2 ANQGSEA. V lost 4 bases to trimming and J lost 7 bases; unmatched junction nucleotides: 5. The DNA for the CDR3 is TGCAGCGTTGTAGGGACAGGGGGAGTTGGCTACACCTTC. It translates to CSVVGTGGVGYTF. The full variable domain, in which reference TRBV29-1 and TRBJ1-2 provide the parts outside the CDR3, is SAVISQKPSRDICQRGTSLTIQCQVDSQVTMMFWYRQQPGQSLTLIATANQGSEATYESGFVIDKFPISRPNLTFSTLTVSNMSPEDSSIYLCSVVGTGGVGYTFGSGTRLTVV.

This clone was detected only a few times. The rearrangement joins TRBV27 to TRBJ1-4; D is uncertain. Deletions cut 0 bases from V and 8 bases from J, with 10 bases between. Germline V gene sequence: CDR1 MNHEY, CDR2 SMNVEV (reference sequence). The CDR3 is 14 amino acids. In nucleotides, the CDR3 is TGTGCCAGCAGTTTATCGTCCTTGGGCGAAAAACTGTTTTTT. Translating gives CASSLSSLGEKLFF.

The chain carries TRBV30 and TRBJ1-2; D is undetermined. The germline gives CDR1 GTSNPN, CDR2 SVGIG (reference sequence). V shed 4 bases and J shed 4 bases, with 13 bases lying between them. The CDR3 has 13 amino acids. The CDR3 sequence is CAWKVAGRYGYTF. CDR3 bases: TGTGCCTGGAAAGTTGCAGGCCGCTATGGCTACACCTTC.

The chain recombines TRBV2 with TRBJ1-6; maybe TRBD1 (5 bases). Deletions cut 3 bases from V and 2 bases from J, with 17 bases between. Per germline, CDR1 SNHLY and CDR2 FYNNEI. The CDR3 consists of 18 residues. The CDR3 coding sequence is TGTGCCAGCAGTGAGGGGACTCTCCTGCGCCCCTATAATTCACCCCTCCACTTT. Translated: CASSEGTLLRPYNSPLHF. Supplemented by reference TRBV2 and TRBJ1-6, the full variable domain reads EPEVTQTPSHQVTQMGQEVILRCVPISNHLYFYWYRQILGQKVEFLVSFYNNEISEKSEIFDDQFSVERPDGSNFTLKIRSTKLEDSAMYFCASSEGTLLRPYNSPLHFGNGTRLTVT.

This clone has only a few counts. This sequence joins TRBV18 and TRBJ2-7; 8 positions match TRBD1. The V gene's germline CDR1 is KGHSH and CDR2 LQKENI. The CDR3 runs to 13 residues. The junction had 2 bases not matched to a gene; V was cut back by 3 bases and J by 4 bases. CDR3 DNA sequence: TGTGCCAGCTCACCGGGACAGGAATACGAGCAGTACTTC. Translating gives CASSPGQEYEQYF.

This clone appeared a single time. The V and J genes are TRBV7-3 and TRBJ2-1; D perhaps matches TRBD2 (6 bases). Trimming took off 3 bases at V and 7 bases at J, with 13 bases between the two ends. In germline, CDR1 is SGHTA, CDR2 FQGTGA. The CDR3 consists of 14 residues. The CDR3 nucleotides are TGTGCCAGCAGCTTGCGGGGTGCTGATAATGAGCAGTTCTTC. Protein product: CASSLRGADNEQFF.

This clone was picked up a small number of times. The chain is built from TRBV29-1 and TRBJ1-4, with D possibly TRBD1 on 6 matching bases. Germline values: CDR1 SQVTM, CDR2 ANQGSEA. CDR3 length: 12 residues. V shed 7 bases and J shed 8 bases, with 14 bases lying between them. CDR3 nucleotides: TGCAGCGCCGCCAGGGGAAAGGAAAAACTGTTTTTT. Translated: CSAARGKEKLFF. The full variable domain, completed using reference TRBV29-1 and TRBJ1-4, is SAVISQKPSRDICQRGTSLTIQCQVDSQVTMMFWYRQQPGQSLTLIATANQGSEATYESGFVIDKFPISRPNLTFSTLTVSNMSPEDSSIYLCSAARGKEKLFFGSGTQLSVL.

V is TRBV18 and J is TRBJ2-3; D uncertain. CDR1 is KGHSH, CDR2 LQKENI, per germline. The CDR3 loop spans 13 amino acids. The V end was cut by 2 bases, the J end by 6 bases, with 9 bases between. Written as DNA, the CDR3 is TGTGCCAGCTCACCAGGCAGTTTGGATACGCAGTATTTT. Amino acids: CASSPGSLDTQYF.

The chain couples TRBV14 to TRBJ2-1; 9 bases are shared with TRBD1. The CDR3 runs to 14 residues. V gave up 6 bases and J gave up 3 bases; unmatched junction bases: 3. Germline-derived CDR1 and CDR2 are SGHDN and FVKESK. CDR3 DNA: TGTGCCAGCAGAGGGGACAGGGACTACAATGAGCAGTTCTTC. This encodes CASRGDRDYNEQFF.

The chain couples TRBV5-1 to TRBJ1-2; D ambiguous. Germline V gene lookup returns CDR1 SGHRS and CDR2 YFSETQ. The CDR3 covers 14 residues. The ends were cut back, 0 bases at V and 7 bases at J, with 13 bases in the middle. CDR3 nucleotide sequence: TGCGCCAGCAGCTTGGAGGGTATTTTAGGTGGCTACACCTTC. Its translation: CASSLEGILGGYTF.

The chain couples TRBV7-2 to TRBJ1-2; TRBD1 is a possible D gene (6 bases). The V and J ends lost 4 bases and 5 bases respectively, with 14 bases between them. This CDR3 region has 14 residues. The germline gives CDR1 SGHTA, CDR2 FQGNSA. The CDR3 protein is CASSSTGSRYGYTF. The CDR3 coding sequence is TGTGCCAGCAGCTCCACAGGGTCCCGATATGGCTACACCTTC.

There are a few counts of this clone. The V call is TRBV7-2, the J call TRBJ2-7; a weak D match, TRBD1 (6 bases). The germline gives CDR1 SGHTA, CDR2 FQGNSA. The CDR3 spans 13 residues. Trimming cost V 3 bases and J 0 bases, with 6 bases left between them. The DNA for the CDR3 is TGTGCCAGCAGCTTGGACAGCTCCTACGAGCAGTACTTC. The encoded protein is CASSLDSSYEQYF.

The chain combines TRBV29-1 with TRBJ2-7, with D possibly matching TRBD1 (5 bases). V was cut by 7 bases and J by 3 bases, with 25 bases left in between. CDR3 length equals 16 residues. CDR1 and CDR2 from the germline V gene are SQVTM and ANQGSEA. The CDR3 coding sequence is TGCAGCGCGAACTTCTTCGGTCAGGGAATGGACTACGAGCAGTACTTC. Its protein is CSANFFGQGMDYEQYF.

Many counts were recorded for this clone. The rearrangement joins TRBV6-1 to TRBJ1-2; perhaps TRBD1 as D (5 bases). Germline values: CDR1 MNHNS, CDR2 SASEGT. The V end lost 1 base, the J end lost 7 bases, and 10 bases lay between the germline ends. The CDR3 spans 13 residues. CDR3 in amino acids: CASSEGPRAGYTF. CDR3 in DNA: TGTGCCAGCAGTGAAGGTCCCAGGGCTGGCTACACCTTC.

The chain links TRBV5-6 to TRBJ1-2, with TRBD1 matching 8 bases. Germline lookup yields CDR1 SGHDT and CDR2 YYEEEE. After removal of 4 bases from V and 12 bases from J, the junction contained 11 bases not matched to a gene. The CDR3 loop spans 13 amino acids. The CDR3: CASSRKNRGIHTF. The CDR3 nucleotides read TGTGCCAGCAGCCGTAAGAACAGGGGGATCCACACCTTC.

This clone showed up just once. The J gene is TRBJ1-1, the V gene TRBV4-2, with a tentative D call TRBD1 (5 bases). V lost 0 bases, J lost 6 bases, and 11 bases lay in between. Germline V lookup: CDR1 LGHNA, CDR2 YNFKEQ. This CDR3 is 14 amino acids long. For the CDR3, the DNA is TGTGCCAGCAGCCAAGATCGTCGACAGTCTGAAGCTTTCTTT. Its translation: CASSQDRRQSEAFF.

The chain recombines TRBV10-3 with TRBJ1-1; the D gene is possibly TRBD1 (6 bases). The CDR3 runs to 15 residues. With 6 bases removed from V and 1 base from J, the gap between germline ends came to 15 bases. Germline V lookup: CDR1 ENHRY, CDR2 SYGVKD. The CDR3 sequence is CAIRTLRGQNTEAFF. CDR3 nucleotide sequence: TGTGCCATCAGGACACTCAGGGGACAGAACACTGAAGCTTTCTTT.

The chain recombines TRBV29-1 with TRBJ2-3; TRBD1 matches at 12 bases. The V and J ends lost 4 bases and 3 bases, in that order; junction bases with no gene match: 5. This CDR3 contains 15 residues. Germline V gene sequence: CDR1 SQVTM, CDR2 ANQGSEA. As DNA, the CDR3 is TGCAGCGTTGGCGCGGGACAGGGGGCTACAGATACGCAGTATTTT. It yields the protein CSVGAGQGATDTQYF.

V is TRBV6-5 and J is TRBJ2-4, with 7 bases fitting TRBD2. V lost 4 bases and J lost 7; bases outside the gene matches: 4. The CDR3 covers 13 residues. In germline, CDR1 is MNHEY, CDR2 SVGAGI. The chain's CDR3 is CASSSGEGNIQYF. The CDR3 DNA sequence: TGTGCCAGCAGTTCTGGGGAGGGGAACATTCAGTACTTC.

This sequence joins TRBV29-1 and TRBJ1-5; 8 bases align to TRBD1. This CDR3 region has 13 residues. J was trimmed by 6 bases and V by 4 bases; bases with no gene match: 5. The germline CDR1 and CDR2 sequences are SQVTM and ANQGSEA. The CDR3 DNA is TGCAGCGTTGCAGGGGGCCGGGGTCAGCCCCAGCATTTT. Translated, it gives CSVAGGRGQPQHF.

The count of this clone is one. V usage is TRBV27 and J usage is TRBJ2-1; tentatively, D is TRBD1 or TRBD2 (5 bases each). The CDR3 sequence is 15 residues long. Trimming shortened V by 5 bases and J by 8 bases, and 19 bases separated the two germline ends. In germline, CDR1 is MNHEY, CDR2 SMNVEV (reference sequence). The CDR3 reads CASSTGRPGVYEQFF. The CDR3 nucleotides are TGTGCCAGCAGTACGGGACGTCCGGGTGTATATGAGCAGTTCTTC.

This clone was seen only a few times. This rearrangement joins TRBV5-1 to TRBJ2-3; 13 bases agree with TRBD2. This CDR3 has 19 residues. Germline-derived CDR1 and CDR2 are SGHRS and YFSETQ. V trimming: 4 bases; J trimming: 0 bases; junction bases outside the gene matches: 11. CDR3 bases: TGCGCCAGCAGCCGGGGTGGACTAGCGGGGGACACTAGCACAGATACGCAGTATTTT. This codes for CASSRGGLAGDTSTDTQYF.

This chain joins TRBV27 and TRBJ2-7; 13 positions match TRBD2. J was trimmed by 7 bases and V by 8 bases; bases with no gene match: 5. The germline CDR1 and CDR2 sequences are MNHEY and SMNVEV (reference sequence). CDR3 length equals 13 residues. This CDR3 is CASRLAGGREQYF. The CDR3 nucleotides read TGTGCCAGCCGACTAGCGGGGGGTAGAGAGCAGTACTTC.

The gene calls are TRBV16 and TRBJ1-5; 7 positions agree with TRBD1. V was pared by 0 bases and J by 0 bases, with 5 bases of the junction left unmatched. Germline V CDR1 and CDR2: KGHSY, FQNENV. There are 17 residues in the CDR3. For the CDR3, the DNA is TGTGCCAGCAGCCAATCTAGACAGGGATATAGCAATCAGCCCCAGCATTTT. Translating it yields CASSQSRQGYSNQPQHF.